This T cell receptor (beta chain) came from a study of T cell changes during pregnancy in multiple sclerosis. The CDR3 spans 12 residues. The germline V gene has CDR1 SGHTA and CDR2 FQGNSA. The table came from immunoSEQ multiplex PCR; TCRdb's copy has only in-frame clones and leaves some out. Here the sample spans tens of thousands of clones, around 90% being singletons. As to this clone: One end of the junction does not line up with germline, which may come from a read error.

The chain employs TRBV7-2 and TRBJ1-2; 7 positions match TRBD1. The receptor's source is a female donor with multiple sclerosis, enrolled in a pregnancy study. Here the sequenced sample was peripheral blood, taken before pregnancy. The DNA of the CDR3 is TGTGCCAGCAGCCGGACAGGCGAAGGGCTCTTCTTC. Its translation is CASSRTGEGLFF.